The rows below give T cell receptor beta chains drawn from one sample of a study of glioma-infiltrating T cells after dendritic cell vaccination. The data were produced by immunoSEQ multiplex PCR, yet TCRdb's version contains in-frame clones alone and is incomplete. Here the sample spans 65,000 or so clones, around nine tenths being singletons. The material sequenced was blood, taken after dendritic cell vaccination. These receptors all stem from a human donor with glioblastoma. Both conserved end residues are part of each CDR3. A D gene is named only where the DNA matches it firmly. For some rows the clone size is stated as once, few or many, or as a class when expanded; others skip it.

TRBJ2-1	TRBV5-4	TRBD2	once	CASSTGLAEGIYNEQFF	TGTGCCAGCAGCACGGGACTAGCGGAGGGGATATACAATGAGCAGTTCTTC
TRBJ1-1	TRBV30	-	-	CAYSQIMNTEAFF	TGTGCCTACAGCCAGATCATGAACACTGAAGCTTTCTTT
TRBJ1-4	TRBV29-1	TRBD1	few	CSVGDRRNEKLFF	TGCAGCGTCGGGGACAGACGGAATGAAAAACTGTTTTTT
TRBJ1-6	TRBV5-4	TRBD1	few	CASSIGGAGGAFNSPLHF	TGTGCCAGCAGCATTGGTGGCGCAGGGGGCGCGTTTAATTCACCCCTCCACTTT
TRBJ2-3	TRBV9	TRBD2	-	CASSVATSGSTDTQYF	TGTGCCAGCAGCGTAGCTACTAGCGGGAGTACAGATACGCAGTATTTT
TRBJ2-1	TRBV29-1	TRBD2	few	CSSGGAGGSYNEQFF	TGCAGCTCCGGGGGGGCGGGGGGCTCCTACAATGAGCAGTTCTTC
TRBJ2-7	TRBV6-5	TRBD1	-	CASSKYRGYEQYF	TGTGCCAGCAGTAAATACAGGGGATACGAGCAGTACTTC
TRBJ1-5	TRBV19	TRBD1	-	CASSIPWGQGNQPQHF	TGTGCCAGTAGTATTCCGTGGGGACAGGGGAATCAGCCCCAGCATTTT
TRBJ1-5	TRBV4-1	-	-	CASSQDWVGGRGQPQHF	TGCGCCAGCAGCCAAGATTGGGTTGGGGGGAGAGGACAGCCCCAGCATTTT
TRBJ1-2	TRBV2	-	few	CASTRGEGYTF	TGTGCCAGCACGCGCGGGGAGGGCTACACCTTC
TRBJ2-7	TRBV2	-	-	CASREQGGRFAEQYF	TGTGCCAGCAGGGAACAGGGAGGTCGCTTCGCCGAGCAGTACTTC
TRBJ2-5	TRBV29-1	-	-	CSVESDSSYLTQYF	TGCAGCGTTGAATCGGACTCCAGTTACCTTACCCAGTACTTC
TRBJ1-4	TRBV14	TRBD1	-	CASSPQGAREKLFF	TGTGCCAGCAGCCCCCAGGGGGCGCGGGAAAAACTGTTTTTT